Listed below are T cell receptor beta chains from one sample, sequenced in a study of cytomegalovirus exposure and HLA in healthy donors. The table came from immunoSEQ multiplex PCR; TCRdb's copy has only in-frame clones and leaves some out. The sample carries around 150,000 clones, 60% to 80% recorded once. The sample taken for sequencing was PBMCs. All receptors derive from a woman aged 30 to 39 in good health and CMV-seronegative. CDR3s include the opening cysteine and the closing phenylalanine or tryptophan. The order of the fields is clone size, D gene, J gene, V gene, CDR3 DNA, CDR3 protein. A D gene is named only where the DNA matches it firmly. Clone size is shown for a subset of rows, as once, few, many or a class of expanded clone.

abundance: once
d_gene: TRBD1
j_gene: TRBJ2-1
v_gene: TRBV5-1
CDR3nt: TGCGCCAGCAGCTTGGGACAGGGGGTTTACTACAATGAGCAGTTCTTC
CDR3aa: CASSLGQGVYYNEQFF

abundance: -
d_gene: TRBD1
j_gene: TRBJ2-2
v_gene: TRBV18
CDR3nt: TGTGCCAGCTCACCGGGACAGAGGAACACCGGGGAGCTGTTTTTT
CDR3aa: CASSPGQRNTGELFF

abundance: -
d_gene: TRBD1
j_gene: TRBJ1-1
v_gene: TRBV7-8
CDR3nt: TGTGCCAGCAGCTTCACAGGGGGCACTGAAGCTTTCTTT
CDR3aa: CASSFTGGTEAFF

abundance: once
d_gene: TRBD1
j_gene: TRBJ1-2
v_gene: TRBV5-5
CDR3nt: TGTGCCAGCAGCTTGGGGGTCAGGACAGGCTATGGCTACACCTTC
CDR3aa: CASSLGVRTGYGYTF

abundance: few
d_gene: TRBD1
j_gene: TRBJ1-6
v_gene: TRBV9
CDR3nt: TGTGCCAGCGACTCTGGACAGGGGGACACCCTCCACTTT
CDR3aa: CASDSGQGDTLHF

abundance: -
d_gene: TRBD1
j_gene: TRBJ2-7
v_gene: TRBV7-9
CDR3nt: TGTGCCAGCAGCCTGGGACAGGGGGGCTACGAGCAGTACTTC
CDR3aa: CASSLGQGGYEQYF

abundance: -
d_gene: TRBD1
j_gene: TRBJ1-3
v_gene: TRBV19
CDR3nt: TGTGCCAGTAGTTCCACGGGACAGGGAGTTGGAAACACCATATATTTT
CDR3aa: CASSSTGQGVGNTIYF

abundance: -
d_gene: TRBD1
j_gene: TRBJ2-7
v_gene: TRBV27
CDR3nt: TGTGCCAGCAGTCTAATGGGGACAGGACTCTACGAGCAGTACTTC
CDR3aa: CASSLMGTGLYEQYF

abundance: -
d_gene: -
j_gene: TRBJ2-3
v_gene: TRBV27
CDR3nt: TGTGCCAGCAGTTCACAGGGGAGGACGCAGTATTTT
CDR3aa: CASSSQGRTQYF

abundance: -
d_gene: -
j_gene: TRBJ1-5
v_gene: TRBV2
CDR3nt: TGTGCCAGCAGTAAACAGGGTGATGTTGGGCCCCAGCATTTT
CDR3aa: CASSKQGDVGPQHF

abundance: -
d_gene: TRBD1
j_gene: TRBJ1-1
v_gene: TRBV5-8
CDR3nt: TGTGCCAGCAGCCGGGACAGGGGAGGTACTGAAGCTTTCTTT
CDR3aa: CASSRDRGGTEAFF

abundance: -
d_gene: -
j_gene: TRBJ1-4
v_gene: TRBV29-1
CDR3nt: TGCAGCGCCTCCATGGGGGGGGGAAATGAAAAACTGTTTTTT
CDR3aa: CSASMGGGNEKLFF

abundance: -
d_gene: -
j_gene: TRBJ2-7
v_gene: TRBV11-2
CDR3nt: TGTGCCAGCAGCCTACCGGGACTTACCTACGAGCAGTACTTC
CDR3aa: CASSLPGLTYEQYF

abundance: -
d_gene: -
j_gene: TRBJ1-5
v_gene: TRBV5-5
CDR3nt: TGTGCCAGCAGCTTCCACCGCGATAGCAATCAGCCCCAGCATTTT
CDR3aa: CASSFHRDSNQPQHF

abundance: -
d_gene: -
j_gene: TRBJ1-1
v_gene: TRBV7-3
CDR3nt: TGTGCCAGCAGCTCCCGGGGGAGGGGGGAAGCTTTCTTT
CDR3aa: CASSSRGRGEAFF

abundance: once
d_gene: TRBD2
j_gene: TRBJ2-3
v_gene: TRBV11-2
CDR3nt: TGTGCCAGCAGCTTACTTAGCGGGGGGACTAGCACAGATACGCAGTATTTT
CDR3aa: CASSLLSGGTSTDTQYF

abundance: -
d_gene: -
j_gene: TRBJ1-6
v_gene: TRBV7-2
CDR3nt: TGTGCCAGCAGTGACAGAATCGACAGTTCACCCCTCCACTTT
CDR3aa: CASSDRIDSSPLHF

abundance: -
d_gene: -
j_gene: TRBJ2-7
v_gene: TRBV7-2
CDR3nt: TGTGCCAGCAGCTCTACCCGAGGGGGACAAAGAGTCGACCACGAGCAGTACTTC
CDR3aa: CASSSTRGGQRVDHEQYF

abundance: -
d_gene: TRBD2
j_gene: TRBJ2-1
v_gene: TRBV7-3
CDR3nt: TGTGCCAGCAGCTTAACGCCGGGACTAGCGGGGGGACTCTTTGAGCAGTTCTTC
CDR3aa: CASSLTPGLAGGLFEQFF

abundance: -
d_gene: -
j_gene: TRBJ2-2
v_gene: TRBV5-1
CDR3nt: TGCGCCAGCAGCCATCCCGACAGGCCCGGGGAGCTGTTTTTT
CDR3aa: CASSHPDRPGELFF

abundance: -
d_gene: -
j_gene: TRBJ1-2
v_gene: TRBV10-3
CDR3nt: TGTGCCATCAGTGAGGGCAGCTATGGCTACACCTTC
CDR3aa: CAISEGSYGYTF

abundance: -
d_gene: -
j_gene: TRBJ1-1
v_gene: TRBV29-1
CDR3nt: TGCAGCGTTCGCCCTGGGGCGACGAACACTGAAGCTTTCTTT
CDR3aa: CSVRPGATNTEAFF

abundance: -
d_gene: -
j_gene: TRBJ2-7
v_gene: TRBV27
CDR3nt: TGTGCCAGCAGTTTAGGGGGAGGCATCTACGAGCAGTACTTC
CDR3aa: CASSLGGGIYEQYF

abundance: -
d_gene: TRBD1
j_gene: TRBJ1-5
v_gene: TRBV19
CDR3nt: TGTGCCAGTCGTGACAGGGAGAGCCAGCCCCAGCATTTT
CDR3aa: CASRDRESQPQHF

abundance: -
d_gene: TRBD2
j_gene: TRBJ2-1
v_gene: TRBV10-3
CDR3nt: TGTGCCATCAGTAACTCGGGTAGCGGGGCCTACAATGAGCAGTTCTTC
CDR3aa: CAISNSGSGAYNEQFF